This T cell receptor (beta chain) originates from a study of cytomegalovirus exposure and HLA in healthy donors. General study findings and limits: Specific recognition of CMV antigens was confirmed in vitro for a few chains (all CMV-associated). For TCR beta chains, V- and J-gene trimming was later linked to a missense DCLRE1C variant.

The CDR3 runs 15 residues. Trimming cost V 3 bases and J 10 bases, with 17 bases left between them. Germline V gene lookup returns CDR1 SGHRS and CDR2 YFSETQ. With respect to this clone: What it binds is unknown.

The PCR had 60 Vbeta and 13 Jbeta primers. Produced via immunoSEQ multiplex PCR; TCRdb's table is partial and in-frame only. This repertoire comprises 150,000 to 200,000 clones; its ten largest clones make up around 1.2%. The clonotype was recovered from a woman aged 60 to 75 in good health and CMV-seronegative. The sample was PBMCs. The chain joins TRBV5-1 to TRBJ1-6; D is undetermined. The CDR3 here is CASSSRSGRESPLHF. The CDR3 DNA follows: TGCGCCAGCAGCTCCCGGTCAGGCCGGGAGTCACCCCTCCACTTT.